This T cell receptor beta chain was retrieved from a study of T-cell reconstitution after alpha-beta-depleted transplantation in children. Unique molecular identifiers were incorporated into the prepared TCRbeta library. TCRdb redid the calling of the PCR reads with MiXCR, one entry per CDR3 protein. In the table there are approximately 85,000 distinct CDR3 sequences, around a sixth of which are singletons. Trimming took 0 bases from V and 3 from J, leaving 9 bases between them. Germline CDR1 reads WSHSY; CDR2 reads SAAADI. CDR3 length: 14 residues. Overall study findings and caveats: Expanded clones from the graft, numbering several hundred, reportedly supplied alpha-beta T cells about two months after transplant. One year after transplant, T-cell counts and diversity came mostly from newly produced T cells. For some patients, TCRbeta diversity was high at day 60 because of recipient T cells and thymic progenitors that survived.

Regarding this clonotype: Its antigen is not known.

Sequenced material: PBMCs, mostly from graft donor cells, taken 180 days after TCRalphabeta/CD19-depleted stem cell transplant. This sequence originates from a male patient between 2 and 10 years old who had a stem cell transplant for acute lymphoblastic leukemia, so the T cells may come from the graft donor. The chain uses TRBV10-2 and TRBJ2-7; maybe TRBD1 (6 bases). The CDR3 DNA reads as TGCGCCAGCAGTGAGTCGAAGACAGGCTACGAGCAGTACTTC. Protein sequence: CASSESKTGYEQYF.